This T cell receptor beta chain was sequenced in a study of shared clonotypes between healthy human individuals. This clone was observed once. Other DNA sequences within the sample encode an identical CDR3. Germline values: CDR1 MDHEN, CDR2 SYDVKM. Unmatched junction bases numbered 2, after V lost 1 base and J lost 3 bases. CDR3 length: 15 amino acids. The naive CD8 population came from CD45RO-negative cells selected for CCR7, without terminally differentiated effector memory CD45RA+ cells. Assay: immunoSEQ multiplex PCR; the TCRdb copy retains only in-frame clones and omits some. This sample has about 2,100,000 clones, with 93% found just once.

The clonotype was recovered from a young man in good health. Some clones in this sample may be carry-over from other donors' samples. The chain carries TRBV28 and TRBJ1-2; 10 bases are a match to TRBD1. Sequencing input: naive CD8+ T cells from PBMCs. The CDR3 sequence is CASSLSGQGYYGYTF. The CDR3 DNA reads TGTGCCAGCAGTTTATCGGGACAGGGGTACTATGGCTACACCTTC.